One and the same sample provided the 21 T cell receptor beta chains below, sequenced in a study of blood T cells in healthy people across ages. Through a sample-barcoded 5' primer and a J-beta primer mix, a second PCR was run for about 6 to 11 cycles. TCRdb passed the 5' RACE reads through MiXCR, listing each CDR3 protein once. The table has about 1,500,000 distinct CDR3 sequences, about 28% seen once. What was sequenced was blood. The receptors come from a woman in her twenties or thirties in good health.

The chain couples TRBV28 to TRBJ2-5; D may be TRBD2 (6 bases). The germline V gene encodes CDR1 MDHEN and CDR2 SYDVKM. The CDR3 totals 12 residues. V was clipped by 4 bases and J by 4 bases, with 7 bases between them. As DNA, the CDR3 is TGTGCCAGCAGTTGGACTATAGAGACCCAGTACTTC. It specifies CASSWTIETQYF.

CDR3 coding DNA: TGTGCCAGCGACCGGGGGGATGCGCAGTATTTT. This gives the protein CASDRGDAQYF. The rearrangement uses TRBV12-3 or TRBV12-4 and TRBJ2-3, with 7 bases aligning to TRBD2. The CDR3 runs 11 residues. V trimming: 8 bases; J trimming: 10 bases; junction bases outside the gene matches: 6.

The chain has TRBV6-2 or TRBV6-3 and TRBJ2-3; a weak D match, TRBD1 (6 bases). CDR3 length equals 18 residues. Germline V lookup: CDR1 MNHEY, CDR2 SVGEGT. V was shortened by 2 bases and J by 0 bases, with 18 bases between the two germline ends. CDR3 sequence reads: CASSYRAPGTPSTDTQYF. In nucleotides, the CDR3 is TGTGCCAGCAGTTACCGAGCCCCCGGGACACCAAGCACAGATACGCAGTATTTT.

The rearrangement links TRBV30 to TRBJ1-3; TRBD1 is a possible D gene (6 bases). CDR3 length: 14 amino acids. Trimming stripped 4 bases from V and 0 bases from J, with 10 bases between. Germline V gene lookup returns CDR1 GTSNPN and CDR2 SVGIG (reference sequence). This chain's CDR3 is CAWTGQYSGNTIYF. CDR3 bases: TGTGCCTGGACCGGACAGTACTCTGGAAACACCATATATTTT.

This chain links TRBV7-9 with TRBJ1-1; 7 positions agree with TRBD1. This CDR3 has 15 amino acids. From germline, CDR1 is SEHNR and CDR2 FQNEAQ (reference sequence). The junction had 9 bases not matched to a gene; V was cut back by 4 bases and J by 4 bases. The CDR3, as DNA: TGTGCCAGCAGCTCGGATCGACAGGGCAGCACTGAAGCTTTCTTT. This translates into CASSSDRQGSTEAFF.

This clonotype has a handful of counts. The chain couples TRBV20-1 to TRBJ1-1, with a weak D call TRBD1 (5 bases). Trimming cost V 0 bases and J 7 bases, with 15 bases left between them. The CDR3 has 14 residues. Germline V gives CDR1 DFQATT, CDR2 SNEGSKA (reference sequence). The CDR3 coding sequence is TGCAGTGCTAGAGATTATTCAGGGACGGATGAAGCTTTCTTT. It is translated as CSARDYSGTDEAFF.

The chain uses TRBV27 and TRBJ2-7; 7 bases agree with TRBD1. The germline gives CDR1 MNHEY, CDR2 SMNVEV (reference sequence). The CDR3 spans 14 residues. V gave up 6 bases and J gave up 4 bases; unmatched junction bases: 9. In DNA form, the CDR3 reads TGTGCCAGCAGCGCAACAGGGGAAGAATACGAGCAGTACTTC. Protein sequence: CASSATGEEYEQYF.

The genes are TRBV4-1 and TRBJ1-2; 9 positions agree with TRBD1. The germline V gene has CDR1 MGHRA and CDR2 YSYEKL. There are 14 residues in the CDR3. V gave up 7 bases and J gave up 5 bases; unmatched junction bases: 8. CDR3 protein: CASTPGQGRYGYTF. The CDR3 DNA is TGCGCCAGCACCCCGGGACAGGGCCGATATGGCTACACCTTC.

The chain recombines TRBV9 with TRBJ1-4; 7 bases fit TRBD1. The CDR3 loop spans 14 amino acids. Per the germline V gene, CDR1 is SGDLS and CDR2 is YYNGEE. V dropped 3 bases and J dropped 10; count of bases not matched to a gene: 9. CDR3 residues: CASSEGGGRGKLFF. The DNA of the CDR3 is TGTGCCAGCAGCGAGGGAGGGGGCAGGGGAAAACTGTTTTTT. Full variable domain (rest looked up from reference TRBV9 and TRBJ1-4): DSGVTQTPKHLITATGQRVTLRCSPRSGDLSVYWYQQSLDQGLQFLIQYYNGEERAKGNILERFSAQQFPDLHSELNLSSLELGDSALYFCASSEGGGRGKLFFGSGTQLSVL.

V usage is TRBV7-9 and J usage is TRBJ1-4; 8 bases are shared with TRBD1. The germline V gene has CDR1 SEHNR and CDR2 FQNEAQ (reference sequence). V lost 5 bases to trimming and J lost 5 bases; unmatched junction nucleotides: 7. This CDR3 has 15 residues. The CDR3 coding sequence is TGTGCCAGCAGCAACCCGAGACAGGGGAATGAAAAACTGTTTTTT. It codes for CASSNPRQGNEKLFF.

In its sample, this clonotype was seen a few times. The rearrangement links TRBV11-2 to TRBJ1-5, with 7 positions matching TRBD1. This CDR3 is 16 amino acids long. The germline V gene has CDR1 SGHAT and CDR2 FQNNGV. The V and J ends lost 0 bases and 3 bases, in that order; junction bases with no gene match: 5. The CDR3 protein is CASSLDPTGFNQPQHF. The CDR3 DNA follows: TGTGCCAGCAGCTTAGATCCGACAGGGTTCAATCAGCCCCAGCATTTT.

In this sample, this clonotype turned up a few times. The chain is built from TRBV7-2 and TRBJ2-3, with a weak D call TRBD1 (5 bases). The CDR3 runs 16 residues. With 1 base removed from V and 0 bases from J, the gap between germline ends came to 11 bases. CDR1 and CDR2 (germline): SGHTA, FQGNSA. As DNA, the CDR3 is TGTGCCAGCAGCTTAGGAGGACATCGGAGCACAGATACGCAGTATTTT. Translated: CASSLGGHRSTDTQYF. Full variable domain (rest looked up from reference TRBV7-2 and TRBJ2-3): GAGVSQSPSNKVTEKGKDVELRCDPISGHTALYWYRQSLGQGLEFLIYFQGNSAPDKSGLPSDRFSAERTGGSVSTLTIQRTQQEDSAVYLCASSLGGHRSTDTQYFGPGTRLTVL.

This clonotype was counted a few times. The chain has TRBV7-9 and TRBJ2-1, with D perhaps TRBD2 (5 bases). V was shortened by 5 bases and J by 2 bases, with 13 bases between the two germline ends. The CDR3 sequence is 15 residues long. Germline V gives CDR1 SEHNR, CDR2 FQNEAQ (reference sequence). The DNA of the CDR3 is TGTGCCAGCAGCGGCTCTGGGAGTGCCTACAATGAGCAGTTCTTC. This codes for CASSGSGSAYNEQFF. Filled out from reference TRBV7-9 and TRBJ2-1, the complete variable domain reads DTGVSQNPRHKITKRGQNVTFRCDPISEHNRLYWYRQTLGQGPEFLTYFQNEAQLEKSRLLSDRFSAERPKGSFSTLEIQRTEQGDSAMYLCASSGSGSAYNEQFFGPGTRLTVL.

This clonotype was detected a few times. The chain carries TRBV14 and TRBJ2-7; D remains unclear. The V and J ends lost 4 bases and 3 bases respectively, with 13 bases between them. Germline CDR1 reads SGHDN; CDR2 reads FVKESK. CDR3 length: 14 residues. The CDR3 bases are TGTGCCAGCAGCCGACTTACAGCCTTCTACGAGCAGTACTTC. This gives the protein CASSRLTAFYEQYF.

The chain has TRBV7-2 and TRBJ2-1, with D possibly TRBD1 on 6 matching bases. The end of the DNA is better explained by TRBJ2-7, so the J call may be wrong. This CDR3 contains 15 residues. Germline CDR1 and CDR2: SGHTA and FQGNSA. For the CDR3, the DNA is TGTGCCAGCAGCGGTGCAGGGGTGTCCTACAATGAGCAGTACTTC. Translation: CASSGAGVSYNEQYF.

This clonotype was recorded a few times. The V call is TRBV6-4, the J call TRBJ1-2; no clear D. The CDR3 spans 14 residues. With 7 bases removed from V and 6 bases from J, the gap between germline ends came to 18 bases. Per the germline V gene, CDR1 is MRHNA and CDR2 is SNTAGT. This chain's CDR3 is CASKWTAGSDGYTF. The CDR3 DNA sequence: TGTGCCAGCAAGTGGACGGCTGGTTCGGATGGCTACACCTTC.

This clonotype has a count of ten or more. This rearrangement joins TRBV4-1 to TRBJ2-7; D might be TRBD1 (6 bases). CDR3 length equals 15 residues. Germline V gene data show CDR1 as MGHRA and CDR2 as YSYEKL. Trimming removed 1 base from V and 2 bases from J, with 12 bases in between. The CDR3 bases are TGCGCCAGCAGCCAAGCCAACAGGGTCGCCTACGAGCAGTACTTC. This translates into CASSQANRVAYEQYF.

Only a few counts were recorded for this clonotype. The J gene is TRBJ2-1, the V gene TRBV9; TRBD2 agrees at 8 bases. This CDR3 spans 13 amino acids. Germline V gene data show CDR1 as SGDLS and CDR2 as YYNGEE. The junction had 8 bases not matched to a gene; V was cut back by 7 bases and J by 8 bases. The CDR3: CASGRAGGDEQFF. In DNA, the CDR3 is TGTGCCAGCGGCAGGGCGGGAGGAGATGAGCAGTTCTTC. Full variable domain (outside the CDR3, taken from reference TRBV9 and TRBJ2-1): DSGVTQTPKHLITATGQRVTLRCSPRSGDLSVYWYQQSLDQGLQFLIQYYNGEERAKGNILERFSAQQFPDLHSELNLSSLELGDSALYFCASGRAGGDEQFFGPGTRLTVL.

The CDR3 loop is CSASDLAGVSEQYF. The CDR3 nucleotides read TGCAGTGCGTCCGACCTAGCGGGAGTTAGTGAGCAGTACTTC. This chain uses TRBV20-1 with TRBJ2-5, with 10 bases aligning to TRBD2. Per the germline V gene, CDR1 is DFQATT and CDR2 is SNEGSKA (reference sequence). Trimming at V came to 6 bases and at J to 11 bases, leaving 15 bases not matched to a gene. This CDR3 has 14 residues.

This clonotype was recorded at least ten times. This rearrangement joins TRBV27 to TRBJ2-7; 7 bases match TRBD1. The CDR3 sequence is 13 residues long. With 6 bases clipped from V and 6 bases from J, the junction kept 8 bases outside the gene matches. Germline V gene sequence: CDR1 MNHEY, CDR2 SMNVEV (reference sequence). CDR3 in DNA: TGTGCCAGCAGCGGGACAGTATCGAGCGAGCAGTACTTC. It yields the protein CASSGTVSSEQYF.

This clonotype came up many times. CDR3 loop: CASSQGIQDDLYNEQFF. For the CDR3, the DNA is TGCGCCAGCAGCCAAGGTATACAGGATGACCTCTACAATGAGCAGTTCTTC. The V and J genes are TRBV4-3 and TRBJ2-1; possible D gene TRBD1, 5 bases. Germline V gene sequence: CDR1 LGHNA, CDR2 YSLEER. V was pared by 1 base and J by 3 bases, with 16 bases between. CDR3 length equals 17 residues.